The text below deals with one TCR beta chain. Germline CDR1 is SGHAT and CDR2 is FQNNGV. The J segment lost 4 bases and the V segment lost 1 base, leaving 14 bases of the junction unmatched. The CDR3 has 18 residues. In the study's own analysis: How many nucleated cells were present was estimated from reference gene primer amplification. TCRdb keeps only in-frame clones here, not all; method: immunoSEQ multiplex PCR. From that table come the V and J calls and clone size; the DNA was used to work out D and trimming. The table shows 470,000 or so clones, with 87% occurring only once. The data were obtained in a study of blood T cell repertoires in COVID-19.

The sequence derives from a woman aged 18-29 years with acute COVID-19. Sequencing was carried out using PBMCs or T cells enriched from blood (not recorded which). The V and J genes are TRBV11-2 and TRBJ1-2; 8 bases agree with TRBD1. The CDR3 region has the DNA TGTGCCAGCAGCTTAGCCCCTGCACAGGGGGGGGCGGTCTATGGCTACACCTTC. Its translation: CASSLAPAQGGAVYGYTF.